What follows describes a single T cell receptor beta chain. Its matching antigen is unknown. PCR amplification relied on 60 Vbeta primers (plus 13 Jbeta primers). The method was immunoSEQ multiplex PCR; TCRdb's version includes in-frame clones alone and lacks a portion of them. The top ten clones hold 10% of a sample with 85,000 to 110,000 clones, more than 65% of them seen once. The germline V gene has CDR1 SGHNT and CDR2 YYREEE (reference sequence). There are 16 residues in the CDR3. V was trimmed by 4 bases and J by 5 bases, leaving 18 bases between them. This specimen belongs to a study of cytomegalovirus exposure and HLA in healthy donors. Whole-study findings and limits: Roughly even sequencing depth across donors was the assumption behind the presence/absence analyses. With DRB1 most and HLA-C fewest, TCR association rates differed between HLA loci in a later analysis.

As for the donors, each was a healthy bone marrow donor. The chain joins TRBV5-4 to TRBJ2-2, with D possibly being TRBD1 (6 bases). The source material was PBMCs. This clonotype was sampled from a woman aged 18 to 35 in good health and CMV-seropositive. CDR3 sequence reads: CASSLLTGSGTGELFF. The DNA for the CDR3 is TGTGCCAGCAGCCTCCTCACAGGGTCGGGGACCGGGGAGCTGTTTTTT.